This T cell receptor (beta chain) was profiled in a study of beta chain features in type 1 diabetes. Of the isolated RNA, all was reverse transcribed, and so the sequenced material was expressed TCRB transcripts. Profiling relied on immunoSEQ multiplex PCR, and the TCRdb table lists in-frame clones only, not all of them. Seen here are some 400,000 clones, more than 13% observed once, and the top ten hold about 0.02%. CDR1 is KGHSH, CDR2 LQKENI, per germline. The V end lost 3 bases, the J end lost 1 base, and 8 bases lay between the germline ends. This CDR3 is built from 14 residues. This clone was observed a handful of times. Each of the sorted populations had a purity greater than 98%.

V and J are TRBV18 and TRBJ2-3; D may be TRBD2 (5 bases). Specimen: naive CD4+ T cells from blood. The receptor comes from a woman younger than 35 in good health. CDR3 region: CASSPLGGTDTQYF. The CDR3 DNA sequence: TGTGCCAGCTCACCTCTCGGGGGCACAGATACGCAGTATTTT.